Each of the 12 T cell receptor beta chains below was sequenced from the same sample in a study of shared clonotypes between healthy human individuals. Positively selected for CCR7, the CD45RO-negative cells used as naive CD8 cells excluded terminally differentiated effector memory CD45RA+ cells. Using immunoSEQ multiplex PCR, the repertoire was profiled, and TCRdb retains in-frame clones only, with some absent. The sample lists about 1,900,000 clones; about 95% were seen once. Sequenced material: naive CD8+ T cells sorted from blood. These receptors all come from a man between 18 and 29 years old in good health.

This chain links TRBV6-1 with TRBJ2-7; TRBD1 matches at 7 bases. Per germline, CDR1 MNHNS and CDR2 SASEGT. This CDR3 has 14 amino acids. V lost 3 bases, J lost 2 bases, and 4 bases stayed unmatched. This CDR3 is CASSETGLAYEQYF. The CDR3 nucleotides read TGTGCCAGCAGTGAGACAGGGTTAGCCTACGAGCAGTACTTC.

The chain employs TRBV30 and TRBJ1-1; D call uncertain. The CDR3 spans 13 residues. Germline V gene data show CDR1 as GTSNPN and CDR2 as SVGIG (reference sequence). V lost 2 bases and J 5 bases, leaving 12 bases between the germline ends. CDR3 DNA sequence: TGTGCCTGGAGTAGCGTGGATGGGACTGAAGCTTTCTTT. Translated, it gives CAWSSVDGTEAFF. The full variable domain, with the rest looked up from reference TRBV30 and TRBJ1-1, is SQTIHQWPATLVQPVGSPLSLECTVEGTSNPNLYWYRQAAGRGLQLLFYSVGIGQISSEVPQNLSASRPQDRQFILSSKKLLLSDSGFYLCAWSSVDGTEAFFGQGTRLTVV.

The V and J genes are TRBV10-1 and TRBJ2-7; 8 bases align to TRBD1. J gave up 5 bases and V 3 bases, and 9 bases lay outside the gene matches. Germline CDR1 reads WNHNN; CDR2 reads SYGVQD (reference sequence). The CDR3 spans 15 residues. The CDR3 region has the DNA TGCGCCAGCAGTGACCATGCAGGGGGCATCGACGAGCAGTACTTC. Translated, it gives CASSDHAGGIDEQYF.

The V and J genes are TRBV6-5 and TRBJ1-4; D unresolved. Germline V CDR1 and CDR2: MNHEY, SVGAGI. Trimming removed 5 bases at V and 7 bases at J, with 14 bases between. The CDR3 is 14 residues long. The CDR3 protein is CASSTQSSREKLFF. CDR3 in DNA: TGTGCCAGCAGTACACAATCGTCACGTGAAAAACTGTTTTTT.

This chain uses TRBV6-5 with TRBJ1-3; D is perhaps TRBD1 (6 bases). The germline V gene encodes CDR1 MNHEY and CDR2 SVGAGI. This CDR3 is built from 16 residues. The V end was cut by 0 bases, the J end by 7 bases, with 16 bases between. CDR3 DNA sequence: TGTGCCAGCAGTTACTCTTCACGGGGGGCGCGGAACACCATATATTTT. This sequence encodes CASSYSSRGARNTIYF.

The V gene is TRBV2, the J gene TRBJ2-4, with 8 bases aligning to TRBD1. Germline V gene sequence: CDR1 SNHLY, CDR2 FYNNEI. The CDR3 has 16 amino acids. V gave up 8 bases and J gave up 0 bases; unmatched junction bases: 9. In nucleotides, the CDR3 is TGTGCCAGCCTTTTCGGACAGGGACTAGCCAAAAACATTCAGTACTTC. Its translation: CASLFGQGLAKNIQYF.

The V gene is TRBV5-1, the J gene TRBJ2-3; 10 positions agree with TRBD2. The germline V gene encodes CDR1 SGHRS and CDR2 YFSETQ. This CDR3 has 15 amino acids. The trim removed 1 base at V and 6 bases at J, leaving 5 bases unmatched. As DNA, the CDR3 is TGCGCCAGCAGCTTGCCGCTAGCGGGAGAGGATACGCAGTATTTT. Its protein is CASSLPLAGEDTQYF.

V and J are TRBV30 and TRBJ1-1; D might be TRBD1 (6 bases). The V gene's germline CDR1 is GTSNPN and CDR2 SVGIG (reference sequence). CDR3 length: 13 residues. V was trimmed by 0 bases and J by 6 bases, leaving 11 bases between them. In DNA form, the CDR3 reads TGTGCCTGGAGTGTAATGGGGGCCTCTGAAGCTTTCTTT. Its protein is CAWSVMGASEAFF. Full variable domain (missing parts from reference TRBV30 and TRBJ1-1): SQTIHQWPATLVQPVGSPLSLECTVEGTSNPNLYWYRQAAGRGLQLLFYSVGIGQISSEVPQNLSASRPQDRQFILSSKKLLLSDSGFYLCAWSVMGASEAFFGQGTRLTVV.

V and J are TRBV19 and TRBJ2-7; 12 bases map to TRBD2. V shed 3 bases, J shed 0 bases, and the junction held 3 bases outside the gene matches. The CDR3 sequence is 16 residues long. Germline lookup yields CDR1 LNHDA and CDR2 SQIVND (reference sequence). The CDR3 bases are TGTGCCAGTAGTATTCGGACTAGCGGGGACTCCTACGAGCAGTACTTC. Translation: CASSIRTSGDSYEQYF.

This clone occurred once. The chain has TRBV7-8 and TRBJ2-7; TRBD2 matches at 11 bases. After removal of 5 bases from V and 5 bases from J, the junction contained 8 bases not matched to a gene. The CDR3 loop spans 15 amino acids. The germline CDR1 and CDR2 sequences are SGHVS and FQNEAQ. This CDR3 reads CASSQGTSGVDEQYF. For the CDR3, the DNA is TGTGCCAGCAGCCAAGGGACTAGCGGAGTCGACGAGCAGTACTTC.

The V and J genes are TRBV7-2 and TRBJ2-7, with a weak D call TRBD2 (6 bases). The CDR3 covers 14 residues. Trimming pared 5 bases from V and 4 bases from J, leaving 15 bases between. The germline V gene has CDR1 SGHTA and CDR2 FQGNSA. The CDR3 nucleotides read TGTGCCAGCAGCATAGGACTATCTTTTTACGAGCAGTACTTC. Residues: CASSIGLSFYEQYF.

This clone was picked up one time. The chain links TRBV9 to TRBJ2-7; D is perhaps TRBD1 (6 bases). CDR1 and CDR2 from the germline V gene are SGDLS and YYNGEE. The CDR3 has 14 amino acids. V was shortened by 4 bases and J by 3 bases, with 14 bases between the two germline ends. The CDR3 loop is CASSPWTENYEQYF. CDR3 coding DNA: TGTGCCAGCAGCCCCTGGACAGAAAACTACGAGCAGTACTTC.